What follows is one TCR beta chain and its context. Its antigen remains unknown. The entry originates in a study of T cells in Graves' hyperthyroidism and ophthalmopathy. Lactation, pregnancy, other autoimmune disease or uncontrolled infection excluded patients. Study observations and caveats: The majority of expanded thyroid clonotypes above 0.001 also appeared in blood. The model's output predicted ophthalmopathy at a median of around 6.9 months prior to onset.

The CDR3 covers 14 residues. Trimming pared 2 bases from V and 3 bases from J, leaving 11 bases between. Germline CDR1 MDHEN, CDR2 SYDVKM. Amplified TCR beta CDR3 regions came from RNA transcripts. Using the HTBI primer set, a first-round RT-PCR was run on the TCR CDR3. A single record per CDR3 protein comes from TCRdb applying MiXCR to the multiplex PCR reads. Of about 320,000 distinct CDR3 sequences detected, roughly 17% appear once; the ten largest clones hold around 35%. The receptor was derived from a man younger than 40 with Graves' hyperthyroidism. The V gene is TRBV28, the J gene TRBJ2-7; weak D call: TRBD1 (7 bases). The sample was blood. CDR3: CASSLAGQNYEQYF. As DNA, the CDR3 is TGTGCCAGCAGTTTAGCGGGACAGAACTACGAGCAGTACTTC. The full variable domain, in which reference TRBV28 and TRBJ2-7 provide the parts outside the CDR3, is DVKVTQSSRYLVKRTGEKVFLECVQDMDHENMFWYRQDPGLGLRLIYFSYDVKMKEKGDIPEGYSVSREKKERFSLILESASTNQTSMYLCASSLAGQNYEQYFGPGTRLTVT.